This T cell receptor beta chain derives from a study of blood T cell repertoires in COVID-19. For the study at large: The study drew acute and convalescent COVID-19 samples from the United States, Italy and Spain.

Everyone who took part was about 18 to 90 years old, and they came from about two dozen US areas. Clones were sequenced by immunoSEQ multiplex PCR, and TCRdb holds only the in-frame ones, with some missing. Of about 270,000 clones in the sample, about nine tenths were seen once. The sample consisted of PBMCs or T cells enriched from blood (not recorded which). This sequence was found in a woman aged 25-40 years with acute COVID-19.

The CDR3 coding sequence is TGTGCCAGCAGCCAAGTAGCGGGAGTTGGAAATGAGCAGTTCTTC. Translated: CASSQVAGVGNEQFF. This sequence joins TRBV14 and TRBJ2-1; 9 nucleotides agree with TRBD2. After removal of 1 base from V and 7 bases from J, the junction contained 5 bases not matched to a gene. Looked up from germline, CDR1 is SGHDN and CDR2 is FVKESK. The CDR3 runs 15 residues.